Listed below are T cell receptor beta chains from one sample, sequenced in a study of regulatory T cells in long-lasting Graves disease. TCRdb re-analysed the multiplex PCR reads in MiXCR, keeping a single row per CDR3 protein. The profile shows 410,000 or so distinct CDR3 sequences, about 16% of them singletons. The sample was also linked to a second study, of T cells in Graves' hyperthyroidism and ophthalmopathy.

The starting material was peripheral blood mononuclear cells (PBMCs), obtained at new diagnosis, from a patient treated with antithyroid drugs. The receptors shown here come from a woman aged 25 to 39 with Graves disease. CDR3s include the opening cysteine and the closing phenylalanine or tryptophan. The D gene is left open where the match is weak. Some rows have no size entry. The others give once, few or many, or a class for an expanded clone.

CDR3 protein,CDR3 DNA,clone size,J gene,V gene,D gene
CASNAAGTSSYEQYF,TGTGCCAGCAATGCTGCCGGGACGAGCTCCTACGAGCAGTACTTC,many,TRBJ2-7,TRBV28,-
CASSLQGAREKLFF,TGTGCCAGCAGTTTGCAGGGGGCGAGGGAAAAACTGTTTTTT,many,TRBJ1-4,TRBV27,TRBD1
CASSWTGPYEQYF,TGTGCCAGCAGTTGGACAGGGCCGTACGAGCAGTACTTC,-,TRBJ2-7,TRBV7-2,TRBD1
CASSWMASGEQFF,TGCGCCAGCAGCTGGATGGCCTCGGGTGAGCAGTTCTTC,few,TRBJ2-1,TRBV5-1,-
CASSIVGSRNTEAFF,TGTGCCAGTAGTATAGTCGGCAGCAGGAACACTGAAGCTTTCTTT,few,TRBJ1-1,TRBV19,-
CATVGRQLNTEAFF,TGTGCCACCGTTGGACGGCAATTGAACACTGAAGCTTTCTTT,-,TRBJ1-1,TRBV10-3,-
CASSLKSGNSPLHF,TGTGCCAGCAGCTTGAAGTCTGGGAATTCACCCCTCCACTTT,many,TRBJ1-6,TRBV11-2,-
CASSLGLSQETQYF,TGTGCCAGCAGTTTGGGCCTTTCCCAAGAGACCCAGTACTTC,many,TRBJ2-5,TRBV28,-
CASSLISNLRGYNEQFF,TGTGCCAGCAGCCTAATTTCTAATTTACGGGGATACAATGAGCAGTTCTTC,-,TRBJ2-1,TRBV6-1,-
CASSLRGTVRNTDTQYF,TGTGCCAGCAGCTTAAGGGGGACAGTGAGGAACACAGATACGCAGTATTTT,many,TRBJ2-3,TRBV7-3,TRBD1
CASSPGPNGELFF,TGTGCCAGCAGCCCTGGACCGAACGGGGAGCTGTTTTTT,many,TRBJ2-2,TRBV7-3,-
CASNFQASSYNSPLHF,TGTGCCAGCAATTTCCAAGCTAGCTCCTATAATTCACCCCTCCACTTT,-,TRBJ1-6,TRBV6-2/TRBV6-3,-
CASMPRRDSGTPDTQYF,TGTGCCAGTATGCCGCGGAGGGATAGCGGGACCCCAGATACGCAGTATTTT,-,TRBJ2-3,TRBV19,TRBD2
CASSQVLENTEAFF,TGTGCCAGCAGCCAAGTCCTGGAAAACACTGAAGCTTTCTTT,few,TRBJ1-1,TRBV3-1,-
CASSLDGYNEQFF,TGTGCCAGCAGCTTAGACGGATACAATGAGCAGTTCTTC,many,TRBJ2-1,TRBV7-9,-
CASSLSGRGYYGYTF,TGTGCCAGCAGCTTATCGGGCAGGGGCTACTATGGCTACACCTTC,many,TRBJ1-2,TRBV11-2,-
CASGENNRPQHF,TGTGCCAGCGGTGAAAACAATCGGCCCCAGCATTTT,-,TRBJ1-5,TRBV6-1,-
CAGSLMSGGQRVRNTEAFF,TGTGCCGGCAGTTTAATGTCCGGAGGACAAAGGGTACGGAACACTGAAGCTTTCTTT,few,TRBJ1-1,TRBV28,-
CAWSRAETTTDTQYF,TGTGCCTGGAGTAGGGCAGAGACAACCACAGATACGCAGTATTTT,many,TRBJ2-3,TRBV30,-
CSARLAGATDTQYF,TGCAGTGCTAGGCTAGCGGGAGCTACAGATACGCAGTATTTT,-,TRBJ2-3,TRBV20-1,TRBD2
CASSLIDGQGEYGYTF,TGTGCCAGCAGCCTAATCGACGGACAGGGAGAGTATGGCTACACCTTC,-,TRBJ1-2,TRBV12-3/TRBV12-4,TRBD1
CASSPRTSYEQYF,TGCGCCAGCAGCCCAAGGACCTCCTACGAGCAGTACTTC,-,TRBJ2-7,TRBV5-1,-
CASSLDGLEGTDTQYF,TGTGCCAGCAGCTTAGATGGCCTCGAGGGGACAGATACGCAGTATTTT,many,TRBJ2-3,TRBV11-2,-
CSASRGSAYQETQYF,TGCAGTGCTAGCCGCGGGAGCGCGTACCAAGAGACCCAGTACTTC,few,TRBJ2-5,TRBV20-1,TRBD2
CASRPTPPVQSYEQYF,TGTGCCAGCAGGCCCACGCCTCCGGTACAGAGTTACGAGCAGTACTTC,many,TRBJ2-7,TRBV11-2,-
CASSYGMGGSFTSAAFF,TGTGCCAGCAGTTACGGGATGGGCGGCAGCTTCACCTCAGCAGCTTTCTTT,many,TRBJ1-1,TRBV6-5,-
CASSTGTSGPTDTQYF,TGCGCCAGCAGCACCGGGACTAGCGGCCCCACAGATACGCAGTATTTT,many,TRBJ2-3,TRBV5-1,TRBD2
CATSRLGASEQFF,TGTGCCACCAGTCGTCTCGGGGCGAGTGAGCAGTTCTTC,many,TRBJ2-1,TRBV24-1,-
CASKFTEGSTDTQYF,TGTGCCAGCAAATTTACGGAGGGATCCACAGATACGCAGTATTTT,-,TRBJ2-3,TRBV9,-
CASSFLGGEETQYF,TGTGCCAGCAGTTTCCTAGGGGGGGAAGAGACCCAGTACTTC,-,TRBJ2-5,TRBV7-9,-
CASSPGSSPQETQYF,TGTGCCAGCTCACCAGGTTCTAGTCCCCAAGAGACCCAGTACTTC,many,TRBJ2-5,TRBV18,-
CASSLSDRTYGYTF,TGTGCCAGCAGTTTAAGTGACAGAACCTATGGCTACACCTTC,many,TRBJ1-2,TRBV12-3/TRBV12-4,-
CASGRHSGRIQETQYF,TGTGCCAGTGGCCGACATAGCGGGAGAATCCAAGAGACCCAGTACTTC,-,TRBJ2-5,TRBV11-1,TRBD2
CASSVAGTGVKGYGYTF,TGCGCCAGCAGCGTGGCCGGGACAGGGGTCAAAGGGTATGGCTACACCTTC,-,TRBJ1-2,TRBV5-1,TRBD1
CASSSSGEGGSQETQYF,TGTGCCAGCAGCTCCTCGGGCGAAGGCGGATCCCAAGAGACCCAGTACTTC,-,TRBJ2-5,TRBV7-9,-
CASSISSGRNTYEQYF,TGTGCCAGTAGTATTTCTAGCGGGAGAAATACCTACGAGCAGTACTTC,-,TRBJ2-7,TRBV19,TRBD2
CASSQFPGTGIDEQYF,TGCGCCAGCAGCCAATTTCCCGGGACAGGGATCGACGAGCAGTACTTC,few,TRBJ2-7,TRBV4-1,TRBD1
CASSLAGGYTNTQYF,TGTGCCAGCAGCTTAGCGGGAGGGTACACGAATACGCAGTATTTT,many,TRBJ2-3,TRBV7-2,TRBD2
CASSRGWAEAKNIQYF,TGTGCCAGCTCTCGGGGGTGGGCGGAAGCCAAAAACATTCAGTACTTC,many,TRBJ2-4,TRBV6-1,-
CASSRVGNEQFF,TGTGCCAGCAGCCGAGTGGGGAATGAGCAGTTCTTC,few,TRBJ2-1,TRBV12-3/TRBV12-4,-
CAWSVLTSGRPVNSYEQYF,TGTGCCTGGAGTGTATTGACTAGCGGGAGGCCCGTAAACTCCTACGAGCAGTACTTC,-,TRBJ2-7,TRBV30,TRBD2
CSAKDVGEQYF,TGCAGTGCTAAGGACGTGGGCGAGCAGTACTTC,-,TRBJ2-7,TRBV20-1,-
CSASQGSDTQYF,TGCAGTGCTAGTCAGGGGTCAGATACGCAGTATTTT,-,TRBJ2-3,TRBV20-1,-
CASSIDPGRQNTGELFF,TGTGCCAGTAGTATAGATCCAGGACGGCAGAACACCGGGGAGCTGTTTTTT,few,TRBJ2-2,TRBV19,-
CSALTFPTGGQPQHF,TGCAGTGCTCTGACTTTTCCGACAGGGGGTCAGCCCCAGCATTTT,many,TRBJ1-5,TRBV20-1,TRBD1
CASRDRGWLADSYEQYF,TGTGCCAGCAGGGACAGAGGGTGGCTAGCGGATTCCTACGAGCAGTACTTC,few,TRBJ2-7,TRBV2,-
CSARDPPGTDNQPQHF,TGCAGTGCTAGAGATCCCCCCGGGACAGATAATCAGCCCCAGCATTTT,few,TRBJ1-5,TRBV20-1,TRBD1
CASSLRLALSQLVFNEQFF,TGTGCCAGCAGTTTAAGACTAGCCCTATCCCAGCTGGTCTTCAATGAGCAGTTCTTC,many,TRBJ2-1,TRBV12-3/TRBV12-4,TRBD2
CASGNRVDQPQHF,TGTGCCAGCGGAAACAGGGTTGATCAGCCCCAGCATTTT,few,TRBJ1-5,TRBV27,-
CASRLPGLGSYEQYF,TGTGCCAGCAGGCTTCCGGGACTAGGGTCCTACGAGCAGTACTTC,-,TRBJ2-7,TRBV2,TRBD2
CAWSTPSGIGAQYF,TGTGCCTGGAGTACCCCTAGCGGGATAGGGGCCCAGTACTTC,few,TRBJ2-5,TRBV30,TRBD2
CASSPGRVSSYNEQFF,TGTGCCAGCAGCCCCGGACGGGTGAGCTCCTACAATGAGCAGTTCTTC,many,TRBJ2-1,TRBV3-1,-
CASSPLRIRMGEQFF,TGTGCCAGCAGCCCTCTAAGGATTAGGATGGGTGAGCAGTTCTTC,-,TRBJ2-1,TRBV7-2,-
CASSLRRGSGRYQETQYF,TGTGCCAGCAGCTTACGTAGGGGTAGCGGGAGGTACCAAGAGACCCAGTACTTC,many,TRBJ2-5,TRBV7-6,TRBD2
CASSYSGGSYNEQFF,TGTGCCAGCAGTTACTCGGGGGGGTCCTACAATGAGCAGTTCTTC,many,TRBJ2-1,TRBV6-5,TRBD2
CSASNEPRDPATYNSPLHF,TGCAGTGCTAGTAACGAACCTAGGGACCCCGCGACTTATAATTCACCCCTCCACTTT,few,TRBJ1-6,TRBV20-1,-
CASSGWGIRVLGGNEQFF,TGTGCCAGCAGTGGATGGGGCATTAGGGTCCTAGGGGGCAATGAGCAGTTCTTC,many,TRBJ2-1,TRBV2,-
CASSPPTGMGAKNIQYF,TGTGCCAGCAGCCCACCGACAGGGATGGGAGCCAAAAACATTCAGTACTTC,many,TRBJ2-4,TRBV28,TRBD1
CASSQGALGTGVVGELFF,TGTGCCAGCAGCCAAGGGGCCCTAGGGACAGGCGTCGTCGGGGAGCTGTTTTTT,-,TRBJ2-2,TRBV14,TRBD1
CASSSNDRTYGYTF,TGTGCCAGCAGCTCGAACGACAGGACCTATGGCTACACCTTC,-,TRBJ1-2,TRBV5-4,-